This T cell receptor beta chain is from a study of T cells in tuberculosis. As concerns this clone: The antigen remains unidentified.

Overall study results and limits: GEM motif frequencies gave approximately 70% accuracy; the GMM repertoire gave approximately 90%.

CDR3 length equals 18 residues. CDR1 SGHTA and CDR2 FQGTGA come from the germline V gene. V dropped 2 bases and J dropped 5 bases, with 21 bases sitting between them. Repertoires were generated with immunoSEQ multiplex PCR, while TCRdb's copy carries only in-frame clones and drops some. Among around 45,000 clones listed, approximately 94% were seen once. The chain combines TRBV7-3 with TRBJ2-2; no clear D. This sequence was found in a donor aged 10 to 29 with latent tuberculosis or without tuberculosis infection. Some clones in this sample may be carry-over from other donors' samples. Material: PBMCs. The CDR3 here is CASSLLPVRTGKTGELFF. The CDR3 DNA follows: TGTGCCAGCAGCTTACTCCCTGTCCGCACCGGTAAAACCGGGGAGCTGTTTTTT.